The T cell receptor beta chain described here comes from a study of glioma-infiltrating T cells after dendritic cell vaccination. Study in general: The vaccine used monocyte-derived dendritic cells pulsed overnight with autologous tumor lysate.

The primer mix had 60 V beta and 13 J beta primers. Sequencing used immunoSEQ multiplex PCR; TCRdb keeps in-frame clones, though not all of them. There are some 10,000 clones in the sample; 81% occur only once, and about two fifths lies in the top ten. Time point meaning: after dendritic cell vaccination, including at tumor progression/relapse. Fresh-frozen tumor tissue and more than two years of survival data were available for all. No glioblastoma patient carried an isocitrate dehydrogenase mutation. There are 11 residues in the CDR3. V lost 5 bases, J lost 10 bases, and 9 bases lay in between. CDR1 is SGHTA, CDR2 FQGNSA, per germline.

Sequencing used blood, obtained after dendritic cell vaccination. This rearrangement joins TRBV7-2 to TRBJ2-1; D is perhaps TRBD1 (5 bases). The source is a human donor with glioblastoma. The DNA for the CDR3 is TGTGCCAGCAGCGCAGACAGAGAGCAGTTCTTC. This sequence encodes CASSADREQFF.